This T cell receptor beta chain was recorded in a study of regulatory T cells in long-lasting Graves disease. The sample holds many counts of this clonotype. Time point meaning: newly diagnosed GD, antithyroid drugs for less than 3 months. The authors made the TCR library using RNA they extracted from PBMCs. Sequencing libraries for TCR beta were prepared with iRepertoire HTBI primers and Arm-PCR of CDR3 regions. One entry per CDR3 protein results from TCRdb running MiXCR on the multiplex PCR reads. The profile shows roughly 410,000 distinct CDR3 sequences, approximately 15% of them singletons. Germline values: CDR1 LGHDT, CDR2 YNNKEL (reference sequence). The CDR3 sequence is 14 residues long. The V gene lost 1 base and the J gene lost 4 bases, with 10 bases spanning the gap. These sequences were also reported in another study, on T cells in Graves' hyperthyroidism and ophthalmopathy.

The chain has TRBV3-1 and TRBJ1-1, with D maybe TRBD1 (5 bases). This sequence was found in a woman between 35 and 50 years old with Graves disease. The sequences come from peripheral blood mononuclear cells (PBMCs), collected at new diagnosis, from a patient treated with antithyroid drugs. CDR3 DNA: TGTGCCAGCAGCCAAGTGGGGGTACCCACTGAAGCTTTCTTT. Protein product: CASSQVGVPTEAFF.